The source of this T cell receptor (beta chain) is a study of T cells in Graves' hyperthyroidism and ophthalmopathy. The V gene lost 1 base and the J gene lost 4 bases, with 7 bases spanning the gap. The germline V gene encodes CDR1 SEHNR and CDR2 FQNEAQ (reference sequence). The CDR3 extends over 14 amino acids. Amplified TCR beta CDR3 regions came from RNA transcripts. RT-PCR in the first round (using the HTBI primer set) targeted the TCR CDR3. TCRdb redid the calling of the multiplex PCR reads with MiXCR, one entry per CDR3 protein. The sample lists 340,000 or so distinct CDR3 sequences, 21% occurring once.

The sequenced material came from blood. The TCR sequence derives from a woman aged 50 to 65 with Graves' hyperthyroidism. The chain carries TRBV7-9 and TRBJ1-4; D ambiguous. The DNA for the CDR3 is TGTGCCAGCAGCTTAGGTGTGGGTAATGAAAAACTGTTTTTT. Translated: CASSLGVGNEKLFF.